Presented here are 19 T cell receptor beta chains from one specimen sequenced in a study of cytomegalovirus exposure and HLA in healthy donors. Vbeta (60) and Jbeta (13) primers were used in the PCR. This table comes from immunoSEQ multiplex PCR, and its TCRdb copy is limited to in-frame clones, with some not included. The table lists over 60,000 clones, more than 75% of them singletons. The material sequenced was PBMCs. The receptors here all came from a man between 18 and 35 years old in good health and CMV-seronegative.

In this sample, this clone turned up once. The chain joins TRBV28 to TRBJ2-5, with 9 bases fitting TRBD1. The CDR3 is made up of 16 amino acids. Germline loops: CDR1 MDHEN, CDR2 SYDVKM. After removal of 8 bases from V and 1 base from J, the junction contained 11 bases not matched to a gene. CDR3 DNA: TGTGCCAGCGGAGAATCCGGGACAGGGACCCAAGAGACCCAGTACTTC. It encodes CASGESGTGTQETQYF. The full variable domain, with the rest looked up from reference TRBV28 and TRBJ2-5, is DVKVTQSSRYLVKRTGEKVFLECVQDMDHENMFWYRQDPGLGLRLIYFSYDVKMKEKGDIPEGYSVSREKKERFSLILESASTNQTSMYLCASGESGTGTQETQYFGPGTRLLVL.

The chain uses TRBV9 and TRBJ2-3; a weak D match, TRBD2 (5 bases). V lost 4 bases, J lost 5 bases, and 14 bases lay in between. The CDR3 runs to 14 residues. Germline V lookup: CDR1 SGDLS, CDR2 YYNGEE. In nucleotides, the CDR3 is TGTGCCAGCAGCCAACTAGTAGTCGGAGATACGCAGTATTTT. Its protein is CASSQLVVGDTQYF. Filled out from reference TRBV9 and TRBJ2-3, the complete variable domain reads DSGVTQTPKHLITATGQRVTLRCSPRSGDLSVYWYQQSLDQGLQFLIQYYNGEERAKGNILERFSAQQFPDLHSELNLSSLELGDSALYFCASSQLVVGDTQYFGPGTRLTVL.

The chain employs TRBV5-1 and TRBJ1-4; the match to TRBD1 covers 10 bases. The length of the CDR3 is 14 residues. CDR1 is SGHRS and CDR2 is YFSETQ in the germline V gene. After removal of 5 bases from V and 6 bases from J, the junction contained 4 bases not matched to a gene. CDR3 DNA sequence: TGCGCCAGCAGGCCGGGGACAGGGGATGAAAAACTGTTTTTT. This codes for CASRPGTGDEKLFF.

This chain connects TRBV7-9 to TRBJ1-1, with D possibly being TRBD1 (5 bases). Germline V lookup: CDR1 SEHNR, CDR2 FQNEAQ (reference sequence). This CDR3 has 15 residues. V was cut by 1 base and J by 3 bases, with 12 bases left in between. CDR3 DNA: TGTGCCAGCAGCTTAGGGGGGGGGAGGGACACTGAAGCTTTCTTT. Protein: CASSLGGGRDTEAFF.

The rearrangement uses TRBV5-1 and TRBJ2-5; D is possibly TRBD2 (7 bases). The germline CDR1 and CDR2 sequences are SGHRS and YFSETQ. The CDR3 is 16 residues long. Trimming stripped 0 bases from V and 0 bases from J, with 12 bases between. The CDR3 is CASSLGAGANQETQYF. CDR3 coding DNA: TGCGCCAGCAGCTTGGGGGCGGGGGCTAACCAAGAGACCCAGTACTTC.

This clone was detected a few times. The V and J genes are TRBV13 and TRBJ1-1; the D gene is possibly TRBD1 (6 bases). V dropped 4 bases and J dropped 10 bases, with 10 bases sitting between them. Germline V lookup: CDR1 PRHDT, CDR2 FYEKMQ (reference sequence). CDR3 size: 11 residues. CDR3 coding DNA: TGTGCCAGCAGCTCCGGACAGTTAGCTTTCTTT. Protein: CASSSGQLAFF.

This clone was counted a few times. This chain uses TRBV5-1 with TRBJ1-2, with TRBD1 identical over 7 bases. V lost 4 bases, J lost 4 bases, and 4 bases stayed unmatched. This CDR3 comprises 13 residues. Germline V CDR1 and CDR2: SGHRS, YFSETQ. CDR3: CASSTGQAYGYTF. CDR3 sequence (DNA): TGCGCCAGCAGCACCGGACAGGCCTATGGCTACACCTTC.

This chain connects TRBV5-4 to TRBJ2-3, with D possibly matching TRBD2 (5 bases). The V gene's germline CDR1 is SGHNT and CDR2 YYREEE (reference sequence). V lost 6 bases to trimming and J lost 0 bases, with 14 bases between them. The CDR3 has 15 residues. DNA of the CDR3: TGTGCCAGCACCTCCCGGGGTCAGAGCACAGATACGCAGTATTTT. Translation gives CASTSRGQSTDTQYF.

The rearrangement joins TRBV7-9 to TRBJ2-1; D gene ambiguous. Germline V gene sequence: CDR1 SEHNR, CDR2 FQNEAQ (reference sequence). V was cut by 4 bases and J by 7 bases, with 8 bases left in between. The CDR3 loop spans 12 amino acids. CDR3 nucleotide sequence: TGTGCCAGCAGCTCGGTCTCTAATGAGCAGTTCTTC. Translating gives CASSSVSNEQFF.

The gene calls are TRBV7-9 and TRBJ2-2; 7 positions agree with TRBD2. Germline values: CDR1 SEHNR, CDR2 FQNEAQ (reference sequence). After removal of 3 bases from V and 4 bases from J, the junction contained 5 bases not matched to a gene. The CDR3 extends over 15 amino acids. CDR3 amino acids: CASSLGGSSTGELFF. The CDR3 bases are TGTGCCAGCAGCTTGGGGGGGTCGAGCACCGGGGAGCTGTTTTTT.

This clone was detected only once. The gene calls are TRBV27 and TRBJ2-4; D might be TRBD1 (6 bases). This CDR3 has 15 residues. V was trimmed by 4 bases and J by 9 bases, leaving 19 bases between them. Germline lookup yields CDR1 MNHEY and CDR2 SMNVEV (reference sequence). The CDR3 region has the DNA TGTGCCAGCAGTTCACCTCTGACAGGTCCGGCCATTCAGTACTTC. Its translation: CASSSPLTGPAIQYF.

The rearrangement links TRBV7-3 to TRBJ2-1; 9 bases map to TRBD1. CDR3 length: 16 residues. Germline V gene data show CDR1 as SGHTA and CDR2 as FQGTGA. After removal of 5 bases from V and 7 bases from J, the junction contained 12 bases not matched to a gene. In DNA form, the CDR3 reads TGTGCCAGCAGCCCCCCCCGGGACAGGGCAGAGAATGAGCAGTTCTTC. It specifies CASSPPRDRAENEQFF.

The J gene is TRBJ1-5, the V gene TRBV6-1, with D possibly TRBD1 on 5 matching bases. The germline V and J ends were trimmed by 4 bases and 7 bases, with 11 bases remaining between them. Germline V gene lookup returns CDR1 MNHNS and CDR2 SASEGT. This CDR3 is 13 amino acids long. This chain's CDR3 is CASSADSLQPQHF. The CDR3, as DNA: TGTGCCAGCAGTGCAGACAGTCTACAGCCCCAGCATTTT.

The chain employs TRBV19 and TRBJ2-5, with TRBD2 matching 13 bases. CDR1 is LNHDA and CDR2 is SQIVND in the germline V gene (reference sequence). This CDR3 has 19 residues. The junction had 11 bases not matched to a gene; V was cut back by 3 bases and J by 1 base. The CDR3 coding sequence is TGTGCCAGTAGTATTGTGGGACTAGCGGGATCGCGCGTCCAAGAGACCCAGTACTTC. Translated: CASSIVGLAGSRVQETQYF. Looking up the rest from reference TRBV19 and TRBJ2-5 gives the full variable domain: DGGITQSPKYLFRKEGQNVTLSCEQNLNHDAMYWYRQDPGQGLRLIYYSQIVNDFQKGDIAEGYSVSREKKESFPLTVTSAQKNPTAFYLCASSIVGLAGSRVQETQYFGPGTRLLVL.

The V gene is TRBV12-2, the J gene TRBJ2-7; TRBD1, the table's D call, lacks a check against the DNA. TRBV12-2 is noted as a pseudogene. This CDR3 is built from 12 residues. The CDR3 protein is CASRQHRDEQYF. CDR3 DNA sequence: TGTGCAAGTCGGCAGCACAGGGACGAGCAGTACTTC.

V usage is TRBV10-1 and J usage is TRBJ2-7, with 10 bases that match TRBD2. CDR1 is WNHNN, CDR2 SYGVQD, per germline (reference sequence). With V trimmed by 4 bases and J by 2 bases, 11 bases remained unmatched. This CDR3 spans 17 amino acids. The CDR3 region is CASSGSGGADRPYEQYF. Here the CDR3 DNA reads TGCGCCAGCAGTGGAAGCGGGGGGGCCGATCGACCCTACGAGCAGTACTTC.

This rearrangement joins TRBV27 to TRBJ2-7; TRBD1 aligns across 8 bases. This CDR3 is built from 14 residues. With V trimmed by 5 bases and J by 3 bases, 6 bases remained unmatched. Germline V gene sequence: CDR1 MNHEY, CDR2 SMNVEV (reference sequence). The CDR3: CASSPGQGVYEQYF. The CDR3 nucleotides read TGTGCCAGCAGTCCCGGACAGGGTGTCTACGAGCAGTACTTC.

The V and J genes are TRBV6-1 and TRBJ2-4; 8 nucleotides agree with TRBD2. With V trimmed by 10 bases and J by 3 bases, 11 bases remained unmatched. The germline gives CDR1 MNHNS, CDR2 SASEGT. CDR3 length: 15 amino acids. The CDR3 here is CATLPGGGIKNIQYF. In nucleotides, the CDR3 is TGTGCCACCTTACCAGGCGGGGGGATCAAAAACATTCAGTACTTC.

The sample holds a few counts of this clone. The CDR3, as DNA: TGTGCCAGCAGCAACGCGCGTGAAGGGGCAACTAATGAAAAACTGTTTTTT. Amino acid sequence: CASSNAREGATNEKLFF. V and J are TRBV5-6 and TRBJ1-4; tentative D call: TRBD1 (5 bases). The length of the CDR3 is 17 residues. The V gene's germline CDR1 is SGHDT and CDR2 YYEEEE. The V and J ends lost 4 bases and 0 bases respectively, with 16 bases between them. Together with reference TRBV5-6 and TRBJ1-4, the CDR3 gives the full variable domain: DAGVTQSPTHLIKTRGQQVTLRCSPKSGHDTVSWYQQALGQGPQFIFQYYEEEERQRGNFPDRFSGHQFPNYSSELNVNALLLGDSALYLCASSNAREGATNEKLFFGSGTQLSVL.